The 8 T cell receptor beta chains presented below share a single source sample, sequenced in a study of blood T cells in healthy people across ages. A second roughly 7 to 12 cycle PCR used barcoded and J-beta primers. TCRdb re-analysed the 5' RACE reads in MiXCR, keeping a single row per CDR3 protein. The sample has about 1.6 million distinct CDR3 sequences, about 31% seen once. Sequenced sample: blood. These receptors were obtained from a woman between 25 and 40 years old in good health.

In this sample, this clonotype turned up a few times. This chain uses TRBV5-1 with TRBJ2-1; 9 bases line up with TRBD2. CDR1 is SGHRS, CDR2 YFSETQ, per germline. Germline trimming cut 1 base from V and 0 bases from J; bases unmatched to any gene: 11. The CDR3 runs to 19 residues. The CDR3 nucleotides are TGCGCCAGCAGCTTGACCGGGACTAGCTTTCAGAGCTCCTACAATGAGCAGTTCTTC. Its translation is CASSLTGTSFQSSYNEQFF.

The chain recombines TRBV7-8 with TRBJ2-6; D is unresolved. The V and J ends lost 2 bases and 2 bases respectively, with 19 bases between them. Germline V gene data show CDR1 as SGHVS and CDR2 as FQNEAQ. CDR3 size: 19 residues. This chain's CDR3 is CASSLRLARVAAGANVLTF. CDR3 nucleotides: TGTGCCAGCAGCTTAAGACTTGCACGGGTTGCAGCTGGGGCCAACGTCCTGACTTTC.

The V call is TRBV10-3, the J call TRBJ1-5; 10 nucleotides line up with TRBD1. Germline assignment: CDR1 ENHRY and CDR2 SYGVKD. This CDR3 region has 15 residues. V lost 8 bases, J lost 2 bases, and 6 bases stayed unmatched. Here the CDR3 reads CAIGGTGERNQPQHF. Here the CDR3 DNA reads TGTGCCATCGGGGGGACAGGGGAACGCAATCAGCCCCAGCATTTT.

The chain carries TRBV7-2 and TRBJ1-1; TRBD1 matches 7 bases. Trimming removed 5 bases from V and 3 bases from J; junction bases left unmatched: 6. CDR1 and CDR2 (germline): SGHTA, FQGNSA. This CDR3 is built from 14 residues. CDR3 DNA: TGTGCCAGCAGCCCCAGGGGGAGTCACACTGAAGCTTTCTTT. It specifies CASSPRGSHTEAFF.

In its sample, this clonotype was seen a few times. This chain links TRBV20-1 with TRBJ1-5; D unclear. The CDR3 consists of 14 residues. Germline V gene sequence: CDR1 DFQATT, CDR2 SNEGSKA (reference sequence). V was clipped by 5 bases and J by 3 bases, with 14 bases between them. CDR3 protein: CSAGPGNYNQPQHF. The CDR3 nucleotides are TGCAGTGCTGGTCCGGGGAATTACAATCAGCCCCAGCATTTT.

This clonotype was recorded once. V usage is TRBV6-5 and J usage is TRBJ1-5; D remains unclear. V dropped 5 bases and J dropped 0 bases, with 8 bases sitting between them. The germline V gene encodes CDR1 MNHEY and CDR2 SVGAGI. The CDR3 runs to 14 residues. In DNA, the CDR3 is TGTGCCAGCAGTAAGGAGTTTAGCAATCAGCCCCAGCATTTT. The encoded protein is CASSKEFSNQPQHF.

The chain carries TRBV12-3 or TRBV12-4 and TRBJ2-4, with 8 bases fitting TRBD1. Losses at the gene ends were 2 bases for V and 13 bases for J; bases not matched to a gene: 25. There are 19 residues in the CDR3. The CDR3 nucleotides are TGTGCCAGCAGTTTATTGGCTGGGACAGGCAAAAAGTCCGACGAAGGGCAGTACTTC. Amino acids: CASSLLAGTGKKSDEGQYF.

The rearrangement links TRBV4-1 to TRBJ2-3, with 7 bases fitting TRBD1. Germline CDR1 MGHRA, CDR2 YSYEKL. Trimming cost V 2 bases and J 4 bases; bases outside gene matches: 6. CDR3 length: 15 residues. The CDR3 sequence is CASSQPRQGADTQYF. As DNA, the CDR3 is TGCGCCAGCAGCCAACCAAGGCAGGGGGCAGATACGCAGTATTTT.